The clone carrying this T cell receptor (beta chain) was seen many times. This entry comes from a study of identical twins. TCRdb passed the 5' RACE reads through MiXCR, listing each CDR3 protein once. The data hold around 490,000 distinct CDR3 sequences, with about 13% observed a single time. This CDR3 contains 12 residues. CDR1 is SGHRS and CDR2 is YFSETQ in the germline V gene. Trimming shortened V by 4 bases and J by 4 bases, and 7 bases separated the two germline ends. This same sample was also taken into another study, of yellow fever vaccine responses in identical twins.

Material: CD4+ T cells sorted from blood. This TCR came from a woman between 18 and 29 years old in good health. This chain uses TRBV5-1 with TRBJ2-3; D is unresolved. CDR3 sequence reads: CASSPPADTQYF. As DNA, the CDR3 is TGCGCCAGCAGCCCCCCGGCAGATACGCAGTATTTT.